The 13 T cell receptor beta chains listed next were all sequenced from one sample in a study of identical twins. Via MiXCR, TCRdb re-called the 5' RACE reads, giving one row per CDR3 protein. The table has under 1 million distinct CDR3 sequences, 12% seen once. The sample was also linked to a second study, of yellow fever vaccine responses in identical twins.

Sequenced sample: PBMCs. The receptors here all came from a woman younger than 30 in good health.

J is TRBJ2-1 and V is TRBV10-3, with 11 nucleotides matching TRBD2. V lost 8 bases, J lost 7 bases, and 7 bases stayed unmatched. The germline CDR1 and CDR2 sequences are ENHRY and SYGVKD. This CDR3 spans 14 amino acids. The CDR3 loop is CAIATSGVKNEQFF. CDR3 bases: TGTGCCATCGCGACTAGCGGGGTTAAAAATGAGCAGTTCTTC.

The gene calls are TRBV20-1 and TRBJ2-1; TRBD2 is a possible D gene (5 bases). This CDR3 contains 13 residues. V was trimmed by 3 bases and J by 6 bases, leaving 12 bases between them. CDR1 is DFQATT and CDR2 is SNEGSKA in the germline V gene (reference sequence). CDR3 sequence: CSARRVAGNEQFF. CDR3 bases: TGCAGTGCTAGGAGGGTAGCAGGCAATGAGCAGTTCTTC.

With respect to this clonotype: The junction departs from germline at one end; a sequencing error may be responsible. The CDR3 DNA is TGCGCCAGCAGCTATCAAGGGACCCAGTACTTC. Translating gives CASSYQGTQYF. The rearrangement links TRBV5-1 to TRBJ2-5; D not resolved. The CDR3 totals 11 residues. CDR1 is SGHRS, CDR2 YFSETQ, per germline.

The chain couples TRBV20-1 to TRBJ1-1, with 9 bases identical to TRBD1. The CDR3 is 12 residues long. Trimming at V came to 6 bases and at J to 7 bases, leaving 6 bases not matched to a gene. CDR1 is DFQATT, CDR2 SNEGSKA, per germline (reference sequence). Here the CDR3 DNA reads TGCAGTGCGCACAGGGGGCGGGATGAAGCTTTCTTT. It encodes CSAHRGRDEAFF.

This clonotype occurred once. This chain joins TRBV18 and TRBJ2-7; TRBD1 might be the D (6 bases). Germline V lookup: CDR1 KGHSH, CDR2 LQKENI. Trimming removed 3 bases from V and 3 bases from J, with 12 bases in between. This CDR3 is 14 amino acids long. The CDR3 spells CASSPKTGNYEQYF. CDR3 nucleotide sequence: TGTGCCAGCTCACCTAAGACAGGAAACTACGAGCAGTACTTC.

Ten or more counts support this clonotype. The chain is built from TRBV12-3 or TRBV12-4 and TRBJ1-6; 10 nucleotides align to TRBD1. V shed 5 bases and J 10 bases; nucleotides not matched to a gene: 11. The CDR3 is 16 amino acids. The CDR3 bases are TGTGCCAGCAGTCGGGACAGGGGACGTGGTTGGTCACCCCTCCACTTT. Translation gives CASSRDRGRGWSPLHF.

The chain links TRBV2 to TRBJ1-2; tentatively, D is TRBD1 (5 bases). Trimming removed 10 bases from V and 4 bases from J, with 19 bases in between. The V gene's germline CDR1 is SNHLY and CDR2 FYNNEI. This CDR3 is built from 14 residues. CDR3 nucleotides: TGTGCCAAGAAACAGGCCCCAGGGAGCTATGGCTACACCTTC. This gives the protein CAKKQAPGSYGYTF. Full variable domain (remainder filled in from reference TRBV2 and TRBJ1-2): EPEVTQTPSHQVTQMGQEVILRCVPISNHLYFYWYRQILGQKVEFLVSFYNNEISEKSEIFDDQFSVERPDGSNFTLKIRSTKLEDSAMYFCAKKQAPGSYGYTFGSGTRLTVV.

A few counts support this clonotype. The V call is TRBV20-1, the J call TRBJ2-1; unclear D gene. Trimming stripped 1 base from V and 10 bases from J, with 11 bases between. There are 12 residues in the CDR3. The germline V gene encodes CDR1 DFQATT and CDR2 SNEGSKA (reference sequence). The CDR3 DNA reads TGCAGTGCTAGAGGCGGCTCCACGGAGCAGTTCTTC. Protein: CSARGGSTEQFF.

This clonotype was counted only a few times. The CDR3 sequence: CASSPGFSETQYF. The CDR3 nucleotides are TGCGCCAGCAGCCCAGGGTTTTCGGAGACCCAGTACTTC. The chain uses TRBV5-1 and TRBJ2-5; D is perhaps TRBD1 (5 bases). CDR1 and CDR2 (germline): SGHRS, YFSETQ. V was clipped by 4 bases and J by 5 bases, with 12 bases between them. This CDR3 is 13 amino acids long.

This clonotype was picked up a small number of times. The DNA for the CDR3 is TGTGCCAGCAGTTACTCGGGGATTCTTTCGAACACTGAAGCTTTCTTT. As protein: CASSYSGILSNTEAFF. This chain joins TRBV6-5 and TRBJ1-1; no firm D call. Trimming left V 0 bases short and J 1 base short, with 12 bases between. CDR3 length equals 16 residues. The germline gives CDR1 MNHEY, CDR2 SVGAGI.

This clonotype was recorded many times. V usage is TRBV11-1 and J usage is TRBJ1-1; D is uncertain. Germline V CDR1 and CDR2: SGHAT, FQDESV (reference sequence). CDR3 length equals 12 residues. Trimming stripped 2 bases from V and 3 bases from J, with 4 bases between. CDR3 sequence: CASSLQDTEAFF. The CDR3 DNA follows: TGTGCCAGCAGCTTACAGGACACTGAAGCTTTCTTT.

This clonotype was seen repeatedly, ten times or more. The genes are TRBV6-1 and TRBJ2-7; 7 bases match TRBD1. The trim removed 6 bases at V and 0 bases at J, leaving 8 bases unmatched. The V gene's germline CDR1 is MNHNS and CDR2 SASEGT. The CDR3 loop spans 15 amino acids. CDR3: CASRPWDSVSYEQYF. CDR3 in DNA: TGTGCCAGCAGGCCGTGGGACAGCGTCTCCTACGAGCAGTACTTC.

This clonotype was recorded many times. CDR3 bases: TGTGCCAGCAGCCCATCGGGGGGCCGAACTGAAGCTTTCTTT. Residues: CASSPSGGRTEAFF. The V and J genes are TRBV7-9 and TRBJ1-1, with D possibly matching TRBD1 (6 bases). The germline V and J ends were trimmed by 5 bases and 5 bases, with 15 bases remaining between them. Germline CDR1 and CDR2: SEHNR and FQNEAQ (reference sequence). This CDR3 region has 14 residues.